The clone carrying this T cell receptor (beta chain) has a handful of counts. Antigen specificity is unknown. The length of the CDR3 is 13 residues. V was trimmed by 3 bases and J by 4 bases, leaving 9 bases between them. Germline V gene lookup returns CDR1 LNHDA and CDR2 SQIVND (reference sequence). The isolated RNA, all of it, was reverse transcribed, so expressed TCRB transcripts were what got sequenced. Sequencing used immunoSEQ multiplex PCR; TCRdb keeps in-frame clones, though not all of them. This sample has about 270,000 clones; roughly 15% occur once, and the top ten carry roughly 0.028%. This entry comes from a study of beta chain features in type 1 diabetes. Sorting gave populations that all exceeded 98% purity. Study results and limitations: More deletions and fewer insertions at VDJ junctions were found in patients with type 1 diabetes.

Material: naive CD4+ T cells from blood. This clonotype was sampled from a middle-aged woman in good health. The chain couples TRBV19 to TRBJ1-1; D gene ambiguous. CDR3 DNA: TGTGCCAGTAGTATTCTAGAGGGCACTGAAGCTTTCTTT. It specifies CASSILEGTEAFF.